This entry is about one TCR beta chain. Antigen: not known. The sample originates from a study of radiation and T cells in renal cell carcinoma. General observations from the study: Top tumor clonotypes rose in blood 2 weeks post-radiation, then contracted.

Germline CDR1 MNHNY, CDR2 SVGAGI (reference sequence). V dropped 6 bases and J dropped 2; count of bases not matched to a gene: 9. The CDR3 consists of 15 residues. Regarding time point: baseline pretreatment blood. The treatment: 15 Gy SBRT to primary tumor, nephrectomy 4 weeks later. Libraries were prepared by immunoSEQ multiplex PCR; TCRdb keeps only in-frame clonotypes and omits some of them. The table has 120,000 to 150,000 clones, around four fifths seen once; the top ten hold approximately 24%. V is TRBV6-6 and J is TRBJ2-7; 8 nucleotides line up with TRBD1. This receptor was obtained from a woman between 50 and 59 years old with renal cell carcinoma. The source material was blood, sampled from a patient whose treatment included radiotherapy and nephrectomy. The CDR3 loop reads CASRPDRGPTYEQYF. CDR3 nucleotides: TGTGCCAGCAGACCTGACAGGGGCCCTACCTACGAGCAGTACTTC.